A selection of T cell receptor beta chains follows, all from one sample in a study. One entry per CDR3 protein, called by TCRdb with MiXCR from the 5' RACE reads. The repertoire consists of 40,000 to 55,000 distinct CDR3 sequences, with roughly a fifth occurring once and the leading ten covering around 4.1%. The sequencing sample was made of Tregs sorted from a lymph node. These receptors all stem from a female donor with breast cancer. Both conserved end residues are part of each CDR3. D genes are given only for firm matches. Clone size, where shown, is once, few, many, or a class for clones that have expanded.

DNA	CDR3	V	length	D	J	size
TGTGCCTGCGGGACTAGAGAGCAAGAGACCCAGTACTTC	CACGTREQETQYF	TRBV2	13	TRBD2	TRBJ2-5	.
TGTGCCAGCAGCTCCGGCGCCGGCGGTCCCCCAGGCGAGCAGTACTTC	CASSSGAGGPPGEQYF	TRBV7-9	16	.	TRBJ2-7	.
TGTGCCAGCAGGGGACAGGGGAACCCATACTATGGCTACACCTTC	CASRGQGNPYYGYTF	TRBV2	15	TRBD1	TRBJ1-2	few
TGTGCCAGCAAGCGCCGGACTAGCGGGAGAGAGGAGAGGGGGACCCAGTACTTC	CASKRRTSGREERGTQYF	TRBV6-2/TRBV6-3	18	TRBD2	TRBJ2-5	many
TGCGCCAGCAGCTTGTTATCCAGGGGGACAATGAACACTGAAGCTTTCTTT	CASSLLSRGTMNTEAFF	TRBV5-1	17	TRBD1	TRBJ1-1	many
TGTGCCGGCGCCGGGGGGACAGGGTACAATGAGCAGTTCTTC	CAGAGGTGYNEQFF	TRBV6-1	14	TRBD1	TRBJ2-1	many
TGCAGCGTTGAACGCAGACTCTATGGCTACACCTTC	CSVERRLYGYTF	TRBV29-1	12	.	TRBJ1-2	many
TGTGCCAGCAGTTATGAGCGGATCCACACCGAAGAGCTGTTTTTT	CASSYERIHTEELFF	TRBV6-5	15	.	TRBJ2-2	.
TGTGCCAGCAGCACCATAGCGGGAGGGAACACCGGGGAGCTGTTTTTT	CASSTIAGGNTGELFF	TRBV7-9	16	TRBD2	TRBJ2-2	many
TGCGCCAGCAGCTTAGGCGTCCGGGGGGACCAGTTCTTC	CASSLGVRGDQFF	TRBV5-1	13	TRBD2	TRBJ2-1	many
TGTGCCAGCAGTGAATGGGGCAGGGGGTGGGACAATGAGCAGTTCTTC	CASSEWGRGWDNEQFF	TRBV25-1	16	TRBD1	TRBJ2-1	few
TGTGCCAGCAGCCCCACCGGGACAGGGATCTACAATGAGCAGTTCTTC	CASSPTGTGIYNEQFF	TRBV12-3/TRBV12-4	16	TRBD1	TRBJ2-1	few
TGTGCCAGCAGTGAATGGGCTAGCGGGGTCTACGAGCAGTACTTC	CASSEWASGVYEQYF	TRBV6-1	15	TRBD2	TRBJ2-7	.
TGTGCCAGCAGCCCGGGACAGGGGAGGCACAATGAGCAGTTCTTC	CASSPGQGRHNEQFF	TRBV5-4	15	TRBD1	TRBJ2-1	many
TGTGCCAGCAGTGATCACAGCTACGAGCAGTACTTC	CASSDHSYEQYF	TRBV7-8	12	.	TRBJ2-7	many
TGTGCCAGCAGCTTAGGGGCTCGGTTCCCTGAAGCTTTCTTT	CASSLGARFPEAFF	TRBV7-9	14	.	TRBJ1-1	many
TGTGCCAGCAGCCCCCCCGGGGGAGGGAACACTGAAGCTTTCTTT	CASSPPGGGNTEAFF	TRBV7-9	15	.	TRBJ1-1	many
TGCGCCAGCAGCCAAACAGGGGGCAACACCGGGGAGCTGTTTTTT	CASSQTGGNTGELFF	TRBV4-1	15	TRBD1	TRBJ2-2	.
TGCGCCAGCGGCCAAGATTTTCCGGGACAGGGATACGAGCAGTACTTC	CASGQDFPGQGYEQYF	TRBV4-1	16	TRBD1	TRBJ2-7	.
TGTGCCAGCAGTGCTGGAAGGGGCGGTGAAAAACTGTTTTTT	CASSAGRGGEKLFF	TRBV6-6	14	.	TRBJ1-4	many
TGTGCCAGCAGTTCCGGGACAGGTGGGGAAGACAATCAGCCCCAGCATTTT	CASSSGTGGEDNQPQHF	TRBV6-2/TRBV6-3	17	TRBD1	TRBJ1-5	few
TGTGCCAGCACCCTTAGCGGTTCCTACAATGAGCAGTTCTTC	CASTLSGSYNEQFF	TRBV7-9	14	.	TRBJ2-1	many
TGTGCCAGCAGCTCGGGACTAGTTCTCTACGAGCAGTACTTC	CASSSGLVLYEQYF	TRBV12-3/TRBV12-4	14	TRBD2	TRBJ2-7	.
TGTGCCAGCTATAGCGCCGGGGAGCTGTTTTTT	CASYSAGELFF	TRBV7-9	11	.	TRBJ2-2	.
TGCGCCAGCAGCGCAGCGGGCCCCTACGAGCAGTACTTC	CASSAAGPYEQYF	TRBV10-1	13	.	TRBJ2-7	many
TGCGCCAGCAGCCGGGGGCCCGGTAATCAGCCCCAGCATTTT	CASSRGPGNQPQHF	TRBV4-1	14	.	TRBJ1-5	few
TGTGCCACCCACAGGGATCGAAACTATGGCTACACCTTC	CATHRDRNYGYTF	TRBV19	13	.	TRBJ1-2	many
TGCAGCGTTGACCCGGCCAGGGGACTCCAAGAGACCCAGTACTTC	CSVDPARGLQETQYF	TRBV29-1	15	.	TRBJ2-5	many
TGTGCCAGCAGCTTAACAGGGGACACCGGGGAGCTGTTTTTT	CASSLTGDTGELFF	TRBV7-3	14	.	TRBJ2-2	few
TGTGCCAGCAGTCCCCGGACTCTAACCTACGAGCAGTACTTC	CASSPRTLTYEQYF	TRBV28	14	.	TRBJ2-7	.
TGTGCCACCAGTGATCCAGGGCAAATCCAAGATACGCAGTATTTT	CATSDPGQIQDTQYF	TRBV24-1	15	.	TRBJ2-3	.
TGTGCTAGTAGGAGAGGGGGCGTTTTCGATGAGCAGTTCTTC	CASRRGGVFDEQFF	TRBV12-5	14	TRBD1	TRBJ2-1	.
TGCAGTGCTAGAGGGAGTAGACTAGCGGGGTCCCAAGAGACCCAGTACTTC	CSARGSRLAGSQETQYF	TRBV20-1	17	TRBD2	TRBJ2-5	.
TGTGCCAGCAAGCCGGGCCGGACCTATGGCTACACCTTC	CASKPGRTYGYTF	TRBV6-5	13	.	TRBJ1-2	many
TGTGCCAGCATCCTCTCGTTAGGGGAAGAGACCCAGTACTTC	CASILSLGEETQYF	TRBV6-1	14	.	TRBJ2-5	many
TGCAGTGCTAGACAGGGGAGTAGCACCGGGGAGCTGTTTTTT	CSARQGSSTGELFF	TRBV20-1	14	.	TRBJ2-2	many
TGTGCCAGCAGTTACAGGGTAGGCTACGAGCAGTACTTC	CASSYRVGYEQYF	TRBV6-5	13	.	TRBJ2-7	medium-sized
TGTGCCAGCAGCTTGGCCGGCAGGGGGTCTGGCTACACCTTC	CASSLAGRGSGYTF	TRBV5-6	14	TRBD1	TRBJ1-2	many
TGTGCCAGCAGTTCAACGGGGGAAAGAGAGACCCAGTACTTC	CASSSTGERETQYF	TRBV27	14	.	TRBJ2-5	many